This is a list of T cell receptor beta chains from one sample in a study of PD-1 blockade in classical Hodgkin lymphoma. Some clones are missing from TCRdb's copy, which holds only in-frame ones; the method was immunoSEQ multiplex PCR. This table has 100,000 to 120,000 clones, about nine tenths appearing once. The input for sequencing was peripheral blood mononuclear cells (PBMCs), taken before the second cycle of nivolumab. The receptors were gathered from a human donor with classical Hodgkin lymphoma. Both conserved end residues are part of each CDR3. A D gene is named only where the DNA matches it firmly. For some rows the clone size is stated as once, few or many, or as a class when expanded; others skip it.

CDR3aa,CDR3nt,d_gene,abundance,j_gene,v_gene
CASSAELAGGPNPYEQFF,TGTGCCAGCAGCGCCGAACTAGCGGGAGGGCCAAACCCCTATGAGCAGTTCTTC,TRBD2,-,TRBJ2-1,TRBV9
CASSSGTGDPEAFF,TGTGCCAGCAGCTCCGGGACAGGGGACCCTGAAGCTTTCTTT,TRBD1,-,TRBJ1-1,TRBV5-6
CASRGRKLGNTEAFF,TGTGCCAGCAGGGGGCGGAAGTTGGGGAACACTGAAGCTTTCTTT,-,-,TRBJ1-1,TRBV28
CASSQAGAYEQYF,TGTGCCAGCAGCCAAGCAGGGGCCTACGAGCAGTACTTC,-,-,TRBJ2-7,TRBV14
CASSWRAGNSNQPQHF,TGTGCCAGCAGCTGGCGGGCAGGGAATAGCAATCAGCCCCAGCATTTT,-,-,TRBJ1-5,TRBV13
CASSFRTSGITDTQYF,TGCGCCAGCAGCTTTCGGACTAGCGGAATCACAGATACGCAGTATTTT,TRBD2,-,TRBJ2-3,TRBV5-1
CATQMVAIWNTDTQYF,TGTGCCACGCAAATGGTGGCGATTTGGAACACAGATACGCAGTATTTT,-,-,TRBJ2-3,TRBV30
CASSDHGPGPYYEQYF,TGTGCCAGCAGTGACCACGGGCCGGGACCGTACTACGAGCAGTACTTC,-,once,TRBJ2-7,TRBV25-1
CASSLYTDTQYF,TGCGCCAGCAGCTTGTACACAGATACGCAGTATTTT,-,-,TRBJ2-3,TRBV5-1
CASSPRQSGELFF,TGTGCCAGTAGTCCGAGGCAGTCCGGGGAGCTGTTTTTT,-,-,TRBJ2-2,TRBV19
CASSLRADNSYNEQFF,TGTGCCAGCAGCTTACGAGCGGATAACTCCTACAATGAGCAGTTCTTC,-,-,TRBJ2-1,TRBV7-7
CASSEGSGLEAFF,TGTGCCAGCAGTGAGGGGTCCGGCTTGGAAGCTTTCTTT,-,-,TRBJ1-1,TRBV6-6
CASSEKKFYGYTF,TGTGCCAGCAGTGAGAAGAAATTCTATGGCTACACCTTC,-,-,TRBJ1-2,TRBV2
CASSQASGAQYF,TGTGCCAGCAGCCAAGCTTCGGGGGCGCAGTATTTT,-,-,TRBJ2-3,TRBV7-9
CSVVWVTYNEQFF,TGCAGCGTTGTGTGGGTAACCTACAATGAGCAGTTCTTC,-,-,TRBJ2-1,TRBV29-1
CASSLAQGEETQYF,TGCGCCAGCAGCTTGGCCCAAGGGGAAGAGACCCAGTACTTC,-,-,TRBJ2-5,TRBV5-1
CASTHPGGGETQYF,TGTGCCAGCACCCATCCAGGGGGCGGTGAGACCCAGTACTTC,TRBD1,-,TRBJ2-5,TRBV25-1
CASSLAGTSDEQFF,TGTGCTAGCAGCTTAGCGGGGACTAGCGATGAGCAGTTCTTC,TRBD2,once,TRBJ2-1,TRBV7-7
CASSVGGTEEKLFF,TGTGCCAGCAGCGTAGGGGGGACAGAGGAAAAACTGTTTTTT,TRBD1,-,TRBJ1-4,TRBV9
CASSLWSGGSTEAFF,TGCGCCAGCAGCCTCTGGTCGGGGGGTAGCACTGAAGCTTTCTTT,-,-,TRBJ1-1,TRBV5-1
CASSVPGGSLHYEQYF,TGTGCCAGCAGCGTTCCCGGGGGAAGTCTACACTACGAGCAGTACTTC,-,-,TRBJ2-7,TRBV5-8
CASSLYGTSGSRSRDTQYF,TGTGCCAGCAGTTTATACGGGACTAGCGGGAGCAGGAGTAGGGATACGCAGTATTTT,TRBD2,once,TRBJ2-3,TRBV27
CASSQDPRDTYEQYF,TGCGCCAGCAGCCAAGATCCCCGCGACACCTACGAGCAGTACTTC,-,-,TRBJ2-7,TRBV4-1
CASSHQLAGADTDTQYF,TGCGCCAGCAGCCACCAACTAGCGGGAGCGGACACAGATACGCAGTATTTT,TRBD2,-,TRBJ2-3,TRBV4-1
CASSYRTLNYEQYF,TGTGCCAGCAGTTACAGAACCCTCAACTACGAGCAGTACTTC,-,once,TRBJ2-7,TRBV6-6
CAWSSAGTAHTDTQYF,TGTGCCTGGAGTTCCGCCGGGACAGCACACACAGATACGCAGTATTTT,TRBD1,-,TRBJ2-3,TRBV30
CASSSSGGSNTGELFF,TGTGCCAGCAGTTCGTCAGGGGGCTCGAACACCGGGGAGCTGTTTTTT,TRBD1,-,TRBJ2-2,TRBV28
CASRSQGRVTEAFF,TGTGCCAGCAGGAGTCAGGGGCGGGTCACTGAAGCTTTCTTT,-,-,TRBJ1-1,TRBV6-4
CASSEYVGNEQFF,TGTGCCAGCAGTGAATATGTGGGCAATGAGCAGTTCTTC,-,-,TRBJ2-1,TRBV25-1
CSVEGLAGELVTQYF,TGCAGCGTTGAAGGACTAGCGGGGGAATTGGTTACGCAGTATTTT,TRBD2,-,TRBJ2-3,TRBV29-1
CASSLAKGTQETQYF,TGCGCCAGCAGCTTGGCCAAGGGGACGCAAGAGACCCAGTACTTC,-,-,TRBJ2-5,TRBV5-1
CASSQDSTGAQEAFF,TGTGCCAGCAGCCAAGATTCGACAGGGGCCCAAGAAGCTTTCTTT,TRBD1,-,TRBJ1-1,TRBV5-4
CASSPAGTGSTDTQYF,TGCGCCAGCAGCCCCGCCGGGACAGGGAGCACAGATACGCAGTATTTT,TRBD1,-,TRBJ2-3,TRBV5-1
CASSLGQGAGTQYF,TGCGCCAGCAGCTTGGGTCAGGGGGCTGGGACCCAGTACTTC,TRBD1,-,TRBJ2-5,TRBV5-1
CASSPGTSGVYNEQFF,TGCGCCAGCAGCCCTGGGACTAGCGGGGTTTACAATGAGCAGTTCTTC,TRBD2,-,TRBJ2-1,TRBV4-3
CASSQTAGGSYEQYF,TGCGCCAGCAGCCAAACCGCGGGAGGGTCCTACGAGCAGTACTTC,TRBD2,-,TRBJ2-7,TRBV4-1
CASSETGQMAYEQYF,TGTGCCAGCAGTGAGACGGGACAAATGGCCTACGAGCAGTACTTC,-,-,TRBJ2-7,TRBV6-1
CASSHPNTGELFF,TGCGCCAGCAGCCATCCTAACACCGGGGAGCTGTTTTTT,-,once,TRBJ2-2,TRBV4-1
CAWSGQGYTEAFF,TGTGCCTGGAGTGGACAGGGGTATACTGAAGCTTTCTTT,TRBD1,-,TRBJ1-1,TRBV30
CASPSGNTIYF,TGTGCCAGCCCCTCTGGAAACACCATATATTTT,-,-,TRBJ1-3,TRBV19
CAWSNPGGPGETQYF,TGTGCCTGGAGTAACCCGGGAGGGCCGGGGGAGACCCAGTACTTC,TRBD2,-,TRBJ2-5,TRBV30
CAWSFGVGAYGYTF,TGTGCCTGGAGTTTCGGGGTTGGTGCCTATGGCTACACCTTC,-,-,TRBJ1-2,TRBV30
CSVELQGANTEAFF,TGCAGCGTTGAACTACAGGGGGCGAACACTGAAGCTTTCTTT,TRBD1,-,TRBJ1-1,TRBV29-1